The T cell receptor beta chain under discussion was sequenced for a study of blood T cells in healthy people across ages. Sample-barcoded 5' priming and a J-beta primer mix drove a second PCR of 7 to 11 cycles. TCRdb ran MiXCR on the 5' RACE reads and lists one entry per CDR3 protein. The sample has about 500,000 distinct CDR3 sequences; approximately 25% are singletons. This clonotype was seen repeatedly, ten times or more. The CDR3 runs to 15 residues. V dropped 0 bases and J dropped 2 bases, with 12 bases sitting between them. Germline V lookup: CDR1 SGDLS, CDR2 YYNGEE. These data also formed part of another study, on T cells of mothers and their children.

The chain is built from TRBV9 and TRBJ2-7, with TRBD2 as a possible D gene (5 bases). The TCR comes from a boy aged 10-17 years in good health. Sequencing was done on a sample of blood. This chain's CDR3 is CASSVDQGRAYEQYF. For the CDR3, the DNA is TGTGCCAGCAGCGTAGATCAAGGGAGAGCCTACGAGCAGTACTTC.